This is a list of T cell receptor beta chains from one sample in a study of blood T cell repertoires in COVID-19. Some clones are missing from TCRdb's copy, which holds only in-frame ones; the method was immunoSEQ multiplex PCR. Of 310,000 or so clones listed, 87% are singletons. Sequenced input: peripheral blood. The source is a woman in her forties or fifties who had recovered from COVID-19. CDR3s include the opening cysteine and the closing phenylalanine or tryptophan. Each record gives: clone size, J gene, D gene, V gene, CDR3 protein, CDR3 DNA. A D gene is named only where the DNA matches it firmly. Some rows mark clone size as missing; the rest say once, few, many or name a class of expanded clone.

>once|TRBJ2-5|TRBD2|TRBV9
CASSVSGGARETQYF
TGTGCCAGCAGCGTTAGCGGGGGGGCTCGGGAGACCCAGTACTTC
>.|TRBJ1-4|TRBD1|TRBV5-4
CASSHAVRGQTNEKLFF
TGTGCCAGCAGCCACGCCGTCAGGGGGCAAACTAATGAAAAACTGTTTTTT
>.|TRBJ1-5|.|TRBV28
CASSSPDDSSNQPQHF
TGTGCCAGCAGCTCCCCCGATGACAGTAGCAATCAGCCCCAGCATTTT
>.|TRBJ1-1|TRBD1|TRBV5-4
CASSLQGGTEAFF
TGTGCCAGCAGCCTACAGGGGGGCACTGAAGCTTTCTTT
>.|TRBJ1-2|.|TRBV5-6
CASSRRQQVTYGYTF
TGTGCCAGCAGCCGTAGACAACAGGTGACCTATGGCTACACCTTC
>.|TRBJ1-1|TRBD1|TRBV9
CASSDGTAFTEAFF
TGTGCCAGCAGCGACGGGACAGCCTTCACTGAAGCTTTCTTT
>.|TRBJ2-1|.|TRBV11-2
CASSAGTHNQFF
TGTGCCAGCAGCGCAGGGACTCATAATCAGTTCTTC
>once|TRBJ2-6|.|TRBV19
CASSRGDSAPLSGANVLTF
TGTGCCAGTAGTAGGGGGGACAGCGCTCCCCTCTCTGGGGCCAACGTCCTGACTTTC
>.|TRBJ1-2|.|TRBV7-9
CASSSTDRSENGYTF
TGTGCCAGCAGCTCAACCGACAGGTCTGAAAATGGCTACACCTTC
>.|TRBJ1-2|TRBD1|TRBV7-9
CASSLTGEYGYTF
TGTGCCAGCAGCTTAACAGGGGAGTATGGCTACACCTTC
>.|TRBJ1-1|.|TRBV5-4
CASSARAGLNTEAFF
TGTGCCAGCAGCGCCCGTGCTGGGCTGAACACTGAAGCTTTCTTT
>.|TRBJ2-7|.|TRBV11-2
CASSYSYFSYEQYF
TGTGCCAGCAGCTACTCCTATTTCTCCTACGAGCAGTACTTC
>.|TRBJ2-7|.|TRBV5-1
CASSYQGYEQYF
TGCGCCAGCAGCTATCAGGGTTACGAGCAGTACTTC
>.|TRBJ2-7|.|TRBV7-2
CASSPNFYEQYF
TGTGCCAGCAGCCCCAACTTCTACGAGCAGTACTTC
>.|TRBJ1-4|TRBD1|TRBV4-3
CASSQDQGEWEKLFF
TGCGCCAGCAGCCAAGATCAGGGGGAGTGGGAAAAACTGTTTTTT
>.|TRBJ2-1|TRBD2|TRBV9
CASSGIPILAGGRNNEQFF
TGTGCCAGCAGCGGAATCCCTATCCTAGCGGGAGGACGAAACAATGAGCAGTTCTTC
>.|TRBJ2-5|TRBD2|TRBV6-4
CASSEHSGGAATQYF
TGTGCCAGCAGTGAGCACAGCGGGGGGGCGGCGACCCAGTACTTC
>.|TRBJ1-5|.|TRBV12-5
CASRTDLGNQPQHF
TGTGCTAGTCGGACGGACTTAGGCAATCAGCCCCAGCATTTT
>.|TRBJ1-2|.|TRBV27
CASSVEAQGGYTF
TGTGCCAGCAGCGTCGAAGCACAGGGAGGCTACACCTTC
>once|TRBJ1-5|.|TRBV6-2/TRBV6-3
CASSYGGNQPQHF
TGTGCCAGCAGTTATGGAGGCAATCAGCCCCAGCATTTT
>.|TRBJ1-5|TRBD1|TRBV4-2
CASSQQPGGNQPQHF
TGTGCCAGCAGCCAACAACCAGGGGGAAATCAGCCCCAGCATTTT
>.|TRBJ1-1|.|TRBV6-1
CASSESGIRAFF
TGTGCCAGCAGTGAATCGGGTATTAGAGCTTTCTTT
>.|TRBJ2-7|.|TRBV11-2
CASSLGGGDIEYF
TGTGCCAGCAGCTTAGGAGGGGGGGACATTGAGTACTTC
>.|TRBJ1-6|.|TRBV28
CASKENRAGNSPLHF
TGTGCCAGCAAGGAAAACAGGGCTGGTAATTCACCCCTCCACTTT
>once|TRBJ1-2|TRBD1|TRBV28
CASSGDRGWYGYTF
TGTGCCAGCAGTGGGGACAGGGGCTGGTATGGCTACACCTTC
>.|TRBJ2-7|TRBD2|TRBV18
CASSPLSGAYYEQYF
TGTGCCAGCTCACCTCTTAGCGGGGCTTACTACGAGCAGTACTTC
>.|TRBJ1-5|.|TRBV6-2/TRBV6-3
CASSRLGERGQPQHF
TGTGCCAGCAGTCGGTTAGGGGAAAGGGGCCAGCCCCAGCATTTT
>.|TRBJ1-1|.|TRBV9
CASKSRGNTEAFF
TGTGCCAGCAAGTCCAGGGGGAACACTGAAGCTTTCTTT
>.|TRBJ1-2|.|TRBV7-2
CASSLRQYNDYTF
TGTGCCAGCAGCTTACGACAGTATAATGACTACACCTTC
>.|TRBJ1-4|.|TRBV5-4
CASSRQGSEKLFF
TGTGCCAGCAGCAGGCAGGGTAGTGAAAAACTGTTTTTT
>few|TRBJ1-1|.|TRBV9
CASSVTFNTEAFF
TGTGCCAGCAGCGTTACATTCAACACTGAAGCTTTCTTT
>.|TRBJ1-4|.|TRBV2
CASRTGGVYEKLFF
TGTGCCAGCAGGACGGGCGGGGTTTACGAAAAACTGTTTTTT
>.|TRBJ1-1|.|TRBV19
CASRLENTEAFF
TGTGCCAGTAGATTAGAGAACACTGAAGCTTTCTTT
>.|TRBJ1-2|TRBD1|TRBV27
CASSSPGTGSRGYTF
TGTGCCAGCAGTTCCCCCGGGACAGGGTCTCGCGGCTACACCTTC
>.|TRBJ1-1|TRBD1|TRBV4-3
CASSLWTGGNTEAFF
TGCGCCAGCAGCCTCTGGACAGGGGGGAACACTGAAGCTTTCTTT
>few|TRBJ2-7|TRBD2|TRBV4-3
CASSQDLTSGYFYEQYF
TGCGCCAGCAGCCAAGATCTGACTAGCGGATATTTCTACGAGCAGTACTTC
>.|TRBJ2-1|.|TRBV11-3
CASSSPGLPQFF
TGTGCCAGCAGCTCCCCAGGGCTACCTCAGTTCTTC
>few|TRBJ2-1|TRBD2|TRBV5-4
CASSLSGTSGSTYNEQFF
TGTGCCAGCAGCTTGTCTGGGACTAGCGGGAGTACCTACAATGAGCAGTTCTTC
>few|TRBJ2-2|TRBD1|TRBV6-5
CASRKGQGITGELFF
TGTGCCAGCAGAAAAGGACAGGGAATCACCGGGGAGCTGTTTTTT